This entry lists 11 T cell receptor beta chains sequenced from one sample in a study of T cell repertoires and Cas9 in healthy adults. Assay used: immunoSEQ multiplex PCR; TCRdb lists only in-frame clones, some missing. Of under 25,000 clones listed, 90% were seen once; the top ten hold 0.69%. The sample consisted of CD4+ effector T cells (CD127+, CD25-, CD137-, CD154-) from PBMCs; culture status not recorded. All receptors come from a human donor in good health.

The chain has TRBV5-1 and TRBJ1-1, with D uncertain. V lost 0 bases and J 4 bases, leaving 10 bases between the germline ends. The CDR3 contains 14 residues. The germline gives CDR1 SGHRS, CDR2 YFSETQ. The chain's CDR3 is CASSLDGSATEAFF. The CDR3 DNA sequence: TGCGCCAGCAGCTTGGATGGGTCGGCCACTGAAGCTTTCTTT.

The V call is TRBV4-1, the J call TRBJ1-4, with a weak D call TRBD1 (5 bases). The V and J ends lost 1 base and 11 bases respectively, with 8 bases between them. Germline loops: CDR1 MGHRA, CDR2 YSYEKL. The CDR3 length is 12 residues. CDR3 DNA sequence: TGCGCCAGCAGCCAAGGGGGGGGGAAACTGTTTTTT. This encodes CASSQGGGKLFF.

The chain is built from TRBV6-1 and TRBJ2-7, with 9 bases identical to TRBD1. J was trimmed by 3 bases and V by 3 bases; bases with no gene match: 6. The CDR3 is made up of 15 amino acids. CDR1 and CDR2 from the germline V gene are MNHNS and SASEGT. The CDR3 region has the DNA TGTGCCAGCAGTGATATTGGGGACAGGGACTACGAGCAGTACTTC. Its translation: CASSDIGDRDYEQYF.

This sequence joins TRBV11-2 and TRBJ2-3; 9 bases match TRBD2. The trim removed 5 bases at V and 2 bases at J, leaving 8 bases unmatched. The germline gives CDR1 SGHAT, CDR2 FQNNGV. The CDR3 is 16 residues long. The CDR3 spells CASSRKRLADTDTQYF. CDR3 nucleotide sequence: TGTGCCAGCAGCCGAAAAAGACTAGCGGACACAGATACGCAGTATTTT.

The J gene is TRBJ2-5, the V gene TRBV2; no clear D. CDR3 length equals 13 residues. V shed 6 bases and J shed 5 bases, with 13 bases lying between them. Per the germline V gene, CDR1 is SNHLY and CDR2 is FYNNEI. Written as DNA, the CDR3 is TGTGCCAGCAGCCGCATCCTGGGGGAGACCCAGTACTTC. It specifies CASSRILGETQYF.

J is TRBJ2-5 and V is TRBV12-5; TRBD2 is a possible D gene (5 bases). The CDR3 length is 15 residues. V dropped 1 base and J dropped 3 bases, with 12 bases sitting between them. Per germline, CDR1 LGHNT and CDR2 FRNRAP. The CDR3 DNA sequence: TGTGCTAGTGGTTTGGGGGCGGGTGAGAAAGAGACCCAGTACTTC. Encoded protein: CASGLGAGEKETQYF.

The rearrangement joins TRBV4-1 to TRBJ2-3; D might be TRBD1 (5 bases). With 7 bases removed from V and 8 bases from J, the gap between germline ends came to 13 bases. The CDR3 runs 12 residues. Per germline, CDR1 MGHRA and CDR2 YSYEKL. The CDR3 DNA reads as TGCGCCAGCACCTCCCAGGGTGGTACGCAGTATTTT. This gives the protein CASTSQGGTQYF.

The CDR3 loop is CASSFLSGGVDQRETQYF. CDR3 DNA sequence: TGTGCCAGCAGTTTCCTTAGCGGGGGGGTGGATCAGAGGGAGACCCAGTACTTC. The V and J genes are TRBV28 and TRBJ2-5; 11 bases map to TRBD2. This CDR3 spans 18 amino acids. CDR1 and CDR2 (germline): MDHEN, SYDVKM. Losses at the gene ends were 3 bases for V and 5 bases for J; bases not matched to a gene: 14.

With regard to this clone: Other nucleotide sequences from this sample produce the same CDR3. The genes are TRBV5-1 and TRBJ1-5; D is unresolved. Germline V gene sequence: CDR1 SGHRS, CDR2 YFSETQ. V dropped 0 bases and J dropped 4 bases, with 5 bases sitting between them. There are 13 residues in the CDR3. CDR3 loop: CASSLGANQPQHF. The CDR3 region has the DNA TGCGCCAGCAGCTTGGGAGCAAATCAGCCCCAGCATTTT.

V usage is TRBV2 and J usage is TRBJ2-7, with 8 bases that match TRBD2. V dropped 6 bases and J dropped 2; count of bases not matched to a gene: 9. CDR3 length: 15 residues. Germline lookup yields CDR1 SNHLY and CDR2 FYNNEI. CDR3 amino acids: CASRERGPPTYEQYF. The CDR3 DNA reads TGTGCCAGCAGGGAGCGGGGGCCCCCAACCTACGAGCAGTACTTC.

This sequence joins TRBV4-1 and TRBJ2-1; D tentatively reads TRBD1 or TRBD2 (5 bases each). V shed 4 bases and J shed 9 bases, with 25 bases lying between them. The germline gives CDR1 MGHRA, CDR2 YSYEKL. The length of the CDR3 is 17 residues. In DNA, the CDR3 is TGCGCCAGCAGCCGCGCCCCGGGACCTCTATACGGTTTTGAGCAGTTCTTC. This codes for CASSRAPGPLYGFEQFF.